The clone carrying this TCR beta chain occurred many times. Its antigen is undetermined. The sample is drawn from a study of human T cells and chemical hapten exposure. Study-level information: Weekly administration of diphenylcyclopropenone to the scalp of patients continued throughout the approximately 26-week study. Patches that contained 0.01% DPC were applied to the upper back and read at 6 days. General study findings and limits: Those TCRs sitting above 1 in 1000 frequency stayed the same with DPC sensitization.

MiXCR was run by TCRdb on the RACE reads, yielding one entry per CDR3 protein. Here the sample spans around 77,000 distinct CDR3 sequences, 7.5% to 10% being singletons. The time point here: patch test 1, 2 weeks after DPC sensitization. Treatment given: therapeutic diphenylcyclopropenone sensitization with weekly scalp DPC. The study drew its donors from alopecia patients who were 18 to 70 years old and suitable for DPC. Germline loops: CDR1 SEHNR, CDR2 FQNEAQ (reference sequence). The CDR3 spans 14 residues. With 5 bases removed from V and 4 bases from J, the gap between germline ends came to 14 bases.

The J gene is TRBJ1-1, the V gene TRBV7-9; D is possibly TRBD1 (5 bases). The TCR comes from a middle-aged woman with alopecia areata. Some clones in this sample may be carry-over from other donors' samples. Sample: whole blood, taken in connection with sensitization to the hapten diphenylcyclopropenone (DPC). The CDR3 sequence is CASSPPRVPTEAFF. DNA of the CDR3: TGTGCCAGCAGCCCCCCCAGGGTCCCCACTGAAGCTTTCTTT. Combining the CDR3 with reference TRBV7-9 and TRBJ1-1 gives the whole variable domain DTGVSQNPRHKITKRGQNVTFRCDPISEHNRLYWYRQTLGQGPEFLTYFQNEAQLEKSRLLSDRFSAERPKGSFSTLEIQRTEQGDSAMYLCASSPPRVPTEAFFGQGTRLTVV.